This T cell receptor beta chain was recovered during a study of naive and memory T cell subsets. CMV status came from CD4+ T cell IFNgamma after overnight CMV lysate stimulation of fresh PBMCs. The CDR3 runs to 15 residues. Germline trimming cut 6 bases from V and 2 bases from J; bases unmatched to any gene: 6. Germline values: CDR1 SGHTA, CDR2 FQGNSA. Two oligonucleotides, mixed equimolar, formed the beta constant-region primer covering TRBC1 and TRBC2. Ligated cDNA was amplified by four rounds of PCR with nested alpha and beta constant-region primers and SP2. TCRdb recomputed calls from the UMI-ligation and nested PCR reads with MiXCR, one row per CDR3 protein. This table holds around 93,000 distinct CDR3 sequences, 11% found once. This clonotype was counted a few times. Antigen specificity is unknown. General study results and limits: Diversity fell and Gini index rose from naive through CM, EM, EMRA. Naive repertoires, especially CD8, held a few larger clonotypes, possibly memory cells re-expressing CD45RA.

Sequencing was performed on naive CD4+ T cells from blood. The sequence was collected from a human donor in good health. The rearrangement joins TRBV7-2 to TRBJ2-7; 11 positions agree with TRBD2. For the CDR3, the DNA is TGTGCCAGCAGAACCCCGGGACTAGCGGCCTACGAGCAGTACTTC. This gives the protein CASRTPGLAAYEQYF.